This T cell receptor beta chain was sequenced for a study of T cell responses to AZD1222 COVID-19 vaccine. Study-wide points: Most donors were white British, females outnumbered males, and clonal diversity was possibly underestimated. Unmutated variant regions reportedly attract nearly half of all spike-specific TCRs. Baseline serology detected seropositivity in only six AZD1222 recipients.

The germline V gene has CDR1 SGHVS and CDR2 FQNEAQ. The CDR3 runs to 12 residues. Investigators merged groups given second doses at roughly 4 or roughly 12 weeks. Sequenced by immunoSEQ multiplex PCR; TCRdb stores in-frame clones only, minus some. Found here are tens of thousands of clones, about 89% of them singletons; the top ten hold 4% to 5%. Note on this clone: No antigen is known for it.

This chain connects TRBV7-8 to TRBJ2-1; tentatively, D is TRBD2 (6 bases). Sequencing used peripheral blood, obtained 28 days after the second AZD1222 dose. The TCR originated in an adult who received the AZD1222 COVID-19 vaccine. CDR3 residues: CPRGTSYNEQFF. The CDR3 DNA follows: TGTCCTCGCGGGACCTCCTACAATGAGCAGTTCTTC.